This is a list of T cell receptor beta chains from one sample in a study of cytomegalovirus exposure and HLA in healthy donors. Clones were read by immunoSEQ multiplex PCR, and TCRdb kept only the in-frame ones, dropping some. The profile shows 100,000 to 150,000 clones, 81% of them singletons. The sample taken for sequencing was PBMCs. The receptors were sampled from a young man in good health and CMV-seropositive. CDR3s include the opening cysteine and the closing phenylalanine or tryptophan. Fields, in order: J gene, D gene, clone size, V gene, CDR3 protein, CDR3 DNA. A D gene is named only where the DNA matches it firmly. The size entry is marked missing in some rows and otherwise reads once, few, many or a size class.

j_call: TRBJ2-5
d_call: TRBD1
clone_size: .
v_call: TRBV6-1
cdr3_aa: CASSDLGQGAPQYF
cdr3_nt: TGTGCCAGCAGTGACCTGGGACAGGGGGCACCCCAGTACTTC

j_call: TRBJ1-2
d_call: .
clone_size: .
v_call: TRBV18
cdr3_aa: CASSHNLDTENYGYTF
cdr3_nt: TGTGCCAGCTCACACAACTTAGACACGGAAAACTATGGCTACACCTTC

j_call: TRBJ2-5
d_call: TRBD1
clone_size: .
v_call: TRBV11-2
cdr3_aa: CASSLGGQGWGETQYF
cdr3_nt: TGTGCCAGCAGCTTAGGGGGACAGGGTTGGGGCGAGACCCAGTACTTC

j_call: TRBJ2-1
d_call: TRBD2
clone_size: .
v_call: TRBV7-2
cdr3_aa: CASVLSSGGYNEQFF
cdr3_nt: TGTGCCAGCGTCCTTTCTAGCGGGGGATACAATGAGCAGTTCTTC

j_call: TRBJ1-2
d_call: .
clone_size: .
v_call: TRBV7-9
cdr3_aa: CASSRQASNYGYTF
cdr3_nt: TGTGCCAGCAGCCGACAGGCGTCTAACTATGGCTACACCTTC

j_call: TRBJ2-2
d_call: .
clone_size: once
v_call: TRBV6-1
cdr3_aa: CASNRVSGELFF
cdr3_nt: TGTGCCAGCAACAGGGTTTCCGGGGAGCTGTTTTTT

j_call: TRBJ2-5
d_call: .
clone_size: .
v_call: TRBV5-5
cdr3_aa: CASSLTTTGNQETQYF
cdr3_nt: TGTGCCAGCAGCTTAACTACTACAGGGAACCAAGAGACCCAGTACTTC

j_call: TRBJ2-7
d_call: TRBD2
clone_size: .
v_call: TRBV6-1
cdr3_aa: CASSEGHWGGLQKSSYYEQYF
cdr3_nt: TGTGCCAGCAGTGAAGGCCACTGGGGGGGTTTGCAGAAATCGAGTTACTACGAGCAGTACTTC

j_call: TRBJ1-5
d_call: .
clone_size: .
v_call: TRBV19
cdr3_aa: CASNGGAFLNQPQHF
cdr3_nt: TGTGCCAGCAACGGGGGGGCTTTCCTCAATCAGCCCCAGCATTTT

j_call: TRBJ2-7
d_call: TRBD1
clone_size: .
v_call: TRBV5-4
cdr3_aa: CASSPRPGQGSYEQYF
cdr3_nt: TGTGCCAGCAGCCCGCGCCCGGGACAGGGATCCTACGAGCAGTACTTC

j_call: TRBJ1-2
d_call: TRBD1
clone_size: .
v_call: TRBV18
cdr3_aa: CASSPTGGGYTF
cdr3_nt: TGTGCCAGCTCACCAACAGGGGGTGGCTACACCTTC

j_call: TRBJ1-5
d_call: .
clone_size: .
v_call: TRBV27
cdr3_aa: CASSTRGNQPQHF
cdr3_nt: TGTGCCAGCAGCACCCGGGGCAATCAGCCCCAGCATTTT

j_call: TRBJ1-2
d_call: TRBD1
clone_size: .
v_call: TRBV29-1
cdr3_aa: CSVEESGQGGPFYPYTF
cdr3_nt: TGCAGCGTTGAAGAGTCGGGACAGGGGGGACCGTTTTACCCCTACACCTTC

j_call: TRBJ1-1
d_call: .
clone_size: .
v_call: TRBV30
cdr3_aa: CAWSAASRTEAFF
cdr3_nt: TGTGCCTGGAGCGCGGCAAGTCGCACTGAAGCTTTCTTT

j_call: TRBJ1-5
d_call: .
clone_size: .
v_call: TRBV12-5
cdr3_aa: CASGLVLLGGAHQPQHF
cdr3_nt: TGTGCTAGTGGTTTGGTACTCCTCGGGGGGGCCCATCAGCCCCAGCATTTT

j_call: TRBJ2-1
d_call: TRBD2
clone_size: .
v_call: TRBV5-1
cdr3_aa: CASASGRAAREQFF
cdr3_nt: TGCGCCAGCGCATCCGGGAGGGCCGCGCGGGAGCAGTTCTTC

j_call: TRBJ1-2
d_call: .
clone_size: .
v_call: TRBV5-5
cdr3_aa: CASSLYPTGDYGYTF
cdr3_nt: TGTGCCAGCAGCTTGTACCCGACGGGGGATTATGGCTACACCTTC

j_call: TRBJ2-7
d_call: TRBD1
clone_size: .
v_call: TRBV30
cdr3_aa: CAWSGTGATPSLAYEQYF
cdr3_nt: TGTGCCTGGAGTGGGACAGGGGCTACCCCCTCGTTGGCCTACGAGCAGTACTTC

j_call: TRBJ2-7
d_call: TRBD1
clone_size: .
v_call: TRBV5-1
cdr3_aa: CANSHPGQGTYEQYF
cdr3_nt: TGCGCCAACAGCCACCCGGGACAGGGGACCTACGAGCAGTACTTC

j_call: TRBJ2-2
d_call: TRBD2
clone_size: .
v_call: TRBV5-1
cdr3_aa: CASSLPSGGTGELFF
cdr3_nt: TGCGCCAGCAGCTTGCCTAGCGGGGGGACCGGGGAGCTGTTTTTT

j_call: TRBJ1-2
d_call: .
clone_size: .
v_call: TRBV5-6
cdr3_aa: CASSLGSRLNYGYTF
cdr3_nt: TGTGCCAGCAGCTTGGGATCCAGATTAAACTATGGCTACACCTTC

j_call: TRBJ2-5
d_call: TRBD2
clone_size: .
v_call: TRBV7-7
cdr3_aa: CASSLLAGGPETQYF
cdr3_nt: TGTGCTAGCAGCTTACTGGCGGGAGGGCCTGAGACCCAGTACTTC

j_call: TRBJ1-2
d_call: .
clone_size: .
v_call: TRBV11-2
cdr3_aa: CASSPITDFYGYTF
cdr3_nt: TGTGCCAGCAGCCCGATAACAGATTTCTATGGCTACACCTTC

j_call: TRBJ1-1
d_call: .
clone_size: .
v_call: TRBV30
cdr3_aa: CAWSAPGQFIEAFF
cdr3_nt: TGTGCCTGGAGTGCTCCAGGACAGTTCATTGAAGCTTTCTTT

j_call: TRBJ2-7
d_call: TRBD1
clone_size: .
v_call: TRBV11-2
cdr3_aa: CASSLGLSGQGYEQYF
cdr3_nt: TGTGCCAGCAGCTTGGGCCTTTCGGGACAGGGCTACGAGCAGTACTTC

j_call: TRBJ2-7
d_call: .
clone_size: .
v_call: TRBV7-6
cdr3_aa: CASSSTSGEQYF
cdr3_nt: TGTGCCAGCAGCTCTACGTCGGGCGAGCAGTACTTC

j_call: TRBJ1-2
d_call: .
clone_size: .
v_call: TRBV9
cdr3_aa: CASSVGLQQSYGYTF
cdr3_nt: TGTGCCAGCAGCGTAGGGCTACAGCAAAGTTATGGCTACACCTTC

j_call: TRBJ1-1
d_call: TRBD1
clone_size: .
v_call: TRBV6-5
cdr3_aa: CASNSGTGAFF
cdr3_nt: TGTGCCAGCAACTCCGGGACAGGGGCTTTCTTT

j_call: TRBJ2-3
d_call: TRBD2
clone_size: .
v_call: TRBV5-1
cdr3_aa: CASSLGGRVADTQYF
cdr3_nt: TGCGCCAGCAGCTTGGGCGGGAGGGTCGCAGATACGCAGTATTTT

j_call: TRBJ2-5
d_call: TRBD2
clone_size: .
v_call: TRBV27
cdr3_aa: CASSFSGGRAETQYF
cdr3_nt: TGTGCCAGCAGTTTCTCGGGAGGGCGGGCAGAGACCCAGTACTTC

j_call: TRBJ2-3
d_call: TRBD2
clone_size: .
v_call: TRBV18
cdr3_aa: CASSPVILAGVGNTQYF
cdr3_nt: TGTGCCAGCTCACCGGTGATACTAGCGGGAGTCGGTAATACGCAGTATTTT

j_call: TRBJ1-5
d_call: TRBD1
clone_size: once
v_call: TRBV19
cdr3_aa: CASSEHRGSNQPQHF
cdr3_nt: TGTGCCAGTAGTGAGCACAGGGGTAGCAATCAGCCCCAGCATTTT

j_call: TRBJ1-5
d_call: TRBD1
clone_size: .
v_call: TRBV7-9
cdr3_aa: CSSSLAKTGGGGQPQHF
cdr3_nt: TGTTCCAGCAGCTTAGCTAAGACAGGGGGCGGGGGTCAGCCCCAGCATTTT

j_call: TRBJ1-1
d_call: .
clone_size: .
v_call: TRBV29-1
cdr3_aa: CSVIEMNTEAFF
cdr3_nt: TGCAGCGTTATAGAGATGAACACTGAAGCTTTCTTT

j_call: TRBJ2-7
d_call: TRBD2
clone_size: .
v_call: TRBV15
cdr3_aa: CATSRPADGLAGYEQYF
cdr3_nt: TGTGCCACCAGCAGACCTGCCGACGGACTAGCGGGCTACGAGCAGTACTTC

j_call: TRBJ1-2
d_call: TRBD1
clone_size: once
v_call: TRBV19
cdr3_aa: CASSKRSRTGGDGYTF
cdr3_nt: TGTGCCAGTAGCAAGCGTAGTAGGACAGGGGGCGATGGCTACACCTTC

j_call: TRBJ1-1
d_call: .
clone_size: .
v_call: TRBV6-5
cdr3_aa: CGSTGRQNTEAFF
cdr3_nt: TGTGGCAGTACCGGGAGACAGAACACTGAAGCTTTCTTT

j_call: TRBJ1-1
d_call: .
clone_size: .
v_call: TRBV13
cdr3_aa: CASSFTIVSRKAGEAFF
cdr3_nt: TGTGCCAGCAGCTTTACTATTGTCAGTCGGAAAGCGGGTGAAGCTTTCTTT

j_call: TRBJ2-7
d_call: .
clone_size: .
v_call: TRBV21-1
cdr3_aa: CASSKTAHRGAYEQYF
cdr3_nt: TGTGCCAGCAGCAAAACCGCGCACAGGGGAGCCTACGAGCAGTACTTC

j_call: TRBJ2-5
d_call: TRBD2
clone_size: .
v_call: TRBV4-3
cdr3_aa: CASSQDLRTSGGQETQYF
cdr3_nt: TGCGCCAGCAGCCAAGACCTACGGACTAGCGGGGGCCAAGAGACCCAGTACTTC

j_call: TRBJ1-1
d_call: .
clone_size: many
v_call: TRBV6-4
cdr3_aa: CASSDGGENTEAFF
cdr3_nt: TGTGCCAGCAGTGATGGGGGGGAGAACACTGAAGCTTTCTTT

j_call: TRBJ2-2
d_call: .
clone_size: .
v_call: TRBV19
cdr3_aa: CASSIPQGYTGELFF
cdr3_nt: TGTGCCAGTAGTATCCCCCAGGGGTACACCGGGGAGCTGTTTTTT

j_call: TRBJ2-1
d_call: .
clone_size: .
v_call: TRBV29-1
cdr3_aa: CSLKTGFLYNEQFF
cdr3_nt: TGCAGCCTCAAAACGGGGTTTTTGTACAATGAGCAGTTCTTC

j_call: TRBJ2-7
d_call: TRBD2
clone_size: .
v_call: TRBV2
cdr3_aa: CASILGFGGSNYEQYF
cdr3_nt: TGTGCCAGCATACTGGGGTTCGGCGGGAGTAACTACGAGCAGTACTTC

j_call: TRBJ2-1
d_call: TRBD2
clone_size: .
v_call: TRBV30
cdr3_aa: CAWSFLTGGPLYEQFF
cdr3_nt: TGTGCCTGGAGTTTTCTGACGGGAGGGCCCTTATATGAGCAGTTCTTC

j_call: TRBJ1-2
d_call: .
clone_size: .
v_call: TRBV21-1
cdr3_aa: CASSKGGTPRPGGYTF
cdr3_nt: TGTGCCAGCAGCAAAGGAGGGACACCTAGGCCGGGTGGCTACACCTTC

j_call: TRBJ1-2
d_call: TRBD1
clone_size: .
v_call: TRBV6-1
cdr3_aa: CASSRTGQGALGYTF
cdr3_nt: TGTGCCAGCAGCAGAACGGGACAGGGGGCGCTTGGCTACACCTTC

j_call: TRBJ1-1
d_call: .
clone_size: .
v_call: TRBV9
cdr3_aa: CASSVGVGGDGEAFF
cdr3_nt: TGTGCCAGCAGCGTAGGCGTCGGTGGAGACGGTGAAGCTTTCTTT

j_call: TRBJ1-2
d_call: TRBD1
clone_size: .
v_call: TRBV18
cdr3_aa: CASSPPMSRTGKEGYTF
cdr3_nt: TGTGCCAGCTCACCACCCATGTCACGGACAGGGAAGGAGGGCTACACCTTC

j_call: TRBJ2-1
d_call: TRBD2
clone_size: .
v_call: TRBV6-5
cdr3_aa: CASSYQSGGALNEQFF
cdr3_nt: TGTGCCAGCAGTTACCAGAGCGGGGGGGCCTTAAATGAGCAGTTCTTC

j_call: TRBJ2-7
d_call: .
clone_size: .
v_call: TRBV5-6
cdr3_aa: CASSLPDRRSSYEQYF
cdr3_nt: TGTGCCAGCAGCTTGCCGGACAGAAGGAGCTCCTACGAGCAGTACTTC

j_call: TRBJ2-2
d_call: .
clone_size: .
v_call: TRBV7-2
cdr3_aa: CASSPGRGNTGELFF
cdr3_nt: TGTGCCAGCAGCCCCGGACGGGGAAACACCGGGGAGCTGTTTTTT

j_call: TRBJ1-2
d_call: TRBD1
clone_size: .
v_call: TRBV6-5
cdr3_aa: CASTKGTVWGYTF
cdr3_nt: TGTGCCAGCACCAAGGGGACAGTATGGGGCTACACCTTC

j_call: TRBJ2-5
d_call: .
clone_size: .
v_call: TRBV7-6
cdr3_aa: CASSSIAQETQYF
cdr3_nt: TGTGCCAGCAGCTCTATAGCTCAAGAGACCCAGTACTTC

j_call: TRBJ2-2
d_call: .
clone_size: .
v_call: TRBV21-1
cdr3_aa: CASSSPGTGFGELFF
cdr3_nt: TGTGCCAGCAGCAGTCCCGGGACAGGGTTCGGGGAGCTGTTTTTT